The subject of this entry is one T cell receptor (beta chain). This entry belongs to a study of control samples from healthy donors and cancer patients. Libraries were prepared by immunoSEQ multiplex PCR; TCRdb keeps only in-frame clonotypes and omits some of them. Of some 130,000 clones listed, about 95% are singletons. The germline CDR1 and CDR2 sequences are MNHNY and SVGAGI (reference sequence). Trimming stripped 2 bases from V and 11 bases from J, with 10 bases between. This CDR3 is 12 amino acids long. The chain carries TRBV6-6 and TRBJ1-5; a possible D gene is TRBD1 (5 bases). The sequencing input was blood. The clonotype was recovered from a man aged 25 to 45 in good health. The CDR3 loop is CASSYGDGAQHF. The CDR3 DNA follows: TGTGCCAGCAGTTACGGGGACGGAGCCCAGCATTTT.